Shown below are 10 T cell receptor beta chains from a single sample sequenced in a study of Graves' ophthalmopathy and Graves' hyperthyroidism. CDR3 regions of TCR beta were amplified from RNA transcripts. Amplification began with first-round RT-PCR using HTBI primers, then second-round multiplex PCR was performed. TCRdb reanalysed the multiplex PCR reads using MiXCR and keeps one entry per CDR3 protein. The data show almost 750,000 distinct CDR3 sequences, 40% seen once. The sample taken for sequencing was peripheral blood. Receptor source: an adult man with Graves' ophthalmopathy.

The V and J genes are TRBV7-9 and TRBJ2-5; 9 nucleotides agree with TRBD1. There are 14 residues in the CDR3. Germline CDR1 is SEHNR and CDR2 is FQNEAQ (reference sequence). After removal of 5 bases from V and 9 bases from J, the junction contained 10 bases not matched to a gene. CDR3 region: CASSVGGQGGPQYF. The CDR3, as DNA: TGTGCCAGCAGCGTAGGGGGACAGGGCGGGCCCCAGTACTTC.

In this sample, this clonotype turned up many times. V and J are TRBV11-3 and TRBJ1-1, with D hard to call. Germline V gene sequence: CDR1 SGHNT, CDR2 YENEEA. The length of the CDR3 is 13 residues. Trimming pared 0 bases from V and 1 base from J, leaving 3 bases between. The CDR3 DNA reads TGTGCCAGCAGCTTAGAAACGAACACTGAAGCTTTCTTT. This sequence encodes CASSLETNTEAFF.

The CDR3 sequence is CASSPRDRDSPLHF. In DNA form, the CDR3 reads TGTGCCAGCTCACCGCGGGACAGGGATTCACCCCTCCACTTT. V is TRBV9 and J is TRBJ1-6; TRBD1 matches 9 bases. J was trimmed by 8 bases and V by 7 bases; bases with no gene match: 7. The CDR3 loop spans 14 amino acids. Germline V gene sequence: CDR1 SGDLS, CDR2 YYNGEE.

This chain links TRBV7-9 with TRBJ2-5, with TRBD1 identical over 9 bases. The CDR3 runs 14 residues. Trimming at V came to 5 bases and at J to 5 bases, leaving 6 bases not matched to a gene. Per the germline V gene, CDR1 is SEHNR and CDR2 is FQNEAQ (reference sequence). The CDR3: CASSGTGYFETQYF. CDR3 coding DNA: TGTGCCAGCAGCGGGACAGGGTATTTTGAGACCCAGTACTTC.

This clonotype was picked up a small number of times. The chain has TRBV12-3 or TRBV12-4 and TRBJ2-7; no clear D. Trimming removed 1 base from V and 9 bases from J, with 16 bases in between. The CDR3 totals 14 residues. CDR3 sequence (DNA): TGTGCCAGCAGTTTAGGGGCAGGAATGCGGTCGCAGTACTTC. Translating gives CASSLGAGMRSQYF.

The chain employs TRBV9 and TRBJ2-6; D ambiguous. Trimming pared 4 bases from V and 0 bases from J, leaving 17 bases between. Germline values: CDR1 SGDLS, CDR2 YYNGEE. The CDR3 is 18 amino acids. The CDR3 DNA sequence: TGTGCCAGCAGCCGAAGGCGGCAGGAACTCTCTGGGGCCAACGTCCTGACTTTC. This encodes CASSRRRQELSGANVLTF.

Ten or more counts support this clonotype. V gene TRBV25-1 combines with J gene TRBJ1-2, with D maybe TRBD1 (6 bases). Trimming pared 2 bases from V and 2 bases from J, leaving 27 bases between. This CDR3 has 20 residues. The V gene's germline CDR1 is MGHDK and CDR2 SYGVNS. The CDR3 nucleotides are TGTGCCAGCAGTGAAACCGGCTGGGCAATCTCGGGACAAGACAACTATGGCTACACCTTC. Protein sequence: CASSETGWAISGQDNYGYTF.

The chain employs TRBV28 and TRBJ1-2; 9 bases match TRBD1. V dropped 7 bases and J dropped 2; count of bases not matched to a gene: 5. CDR3 length equals 14 residues. Germline V gene sequence: CDR1 MDHEN, CDR2 SYDVKM. CDR3 residues: CASNYRGLNYGYTF. CDR3 DNA: TGTGCCAGCAATTACAGGGGGCTAAACTATGGCTACACCTTC.

This rearrangement joins TRBV7-8 to TRBJ2-5; TRBD1 aligns across 8 bases. The germline V gene has CDR1 SGHVS and CDR2 FQNEAQ. There are 15 residues in the CDR3. J lost 4 bases, V lost 4 bases, and 8 bases had no gene match. CDR3 sequence reads: CASSSRGHLAETQYF. The CDR3 region has the DNA TGTGCCAGCAGCTCCAGGGGGCATTTGGCAGAGACCCAGTACTTC.

The rearrangement joins TRBV6-5 to TRBJ1-1; D is uncertain. CDR3 size: 13 residues. V lost 2 bases and J lost 7, with 11 bases in between. Germline CDR1 reads MNHEY; CDR2 reads SVGAGI. As DNA, the CDR3 is TGTGCCAGCAGTTACCCTGGTTCTGGTGAAGCTTTCTTT. Translation gives CASSYPGSGEAFF.